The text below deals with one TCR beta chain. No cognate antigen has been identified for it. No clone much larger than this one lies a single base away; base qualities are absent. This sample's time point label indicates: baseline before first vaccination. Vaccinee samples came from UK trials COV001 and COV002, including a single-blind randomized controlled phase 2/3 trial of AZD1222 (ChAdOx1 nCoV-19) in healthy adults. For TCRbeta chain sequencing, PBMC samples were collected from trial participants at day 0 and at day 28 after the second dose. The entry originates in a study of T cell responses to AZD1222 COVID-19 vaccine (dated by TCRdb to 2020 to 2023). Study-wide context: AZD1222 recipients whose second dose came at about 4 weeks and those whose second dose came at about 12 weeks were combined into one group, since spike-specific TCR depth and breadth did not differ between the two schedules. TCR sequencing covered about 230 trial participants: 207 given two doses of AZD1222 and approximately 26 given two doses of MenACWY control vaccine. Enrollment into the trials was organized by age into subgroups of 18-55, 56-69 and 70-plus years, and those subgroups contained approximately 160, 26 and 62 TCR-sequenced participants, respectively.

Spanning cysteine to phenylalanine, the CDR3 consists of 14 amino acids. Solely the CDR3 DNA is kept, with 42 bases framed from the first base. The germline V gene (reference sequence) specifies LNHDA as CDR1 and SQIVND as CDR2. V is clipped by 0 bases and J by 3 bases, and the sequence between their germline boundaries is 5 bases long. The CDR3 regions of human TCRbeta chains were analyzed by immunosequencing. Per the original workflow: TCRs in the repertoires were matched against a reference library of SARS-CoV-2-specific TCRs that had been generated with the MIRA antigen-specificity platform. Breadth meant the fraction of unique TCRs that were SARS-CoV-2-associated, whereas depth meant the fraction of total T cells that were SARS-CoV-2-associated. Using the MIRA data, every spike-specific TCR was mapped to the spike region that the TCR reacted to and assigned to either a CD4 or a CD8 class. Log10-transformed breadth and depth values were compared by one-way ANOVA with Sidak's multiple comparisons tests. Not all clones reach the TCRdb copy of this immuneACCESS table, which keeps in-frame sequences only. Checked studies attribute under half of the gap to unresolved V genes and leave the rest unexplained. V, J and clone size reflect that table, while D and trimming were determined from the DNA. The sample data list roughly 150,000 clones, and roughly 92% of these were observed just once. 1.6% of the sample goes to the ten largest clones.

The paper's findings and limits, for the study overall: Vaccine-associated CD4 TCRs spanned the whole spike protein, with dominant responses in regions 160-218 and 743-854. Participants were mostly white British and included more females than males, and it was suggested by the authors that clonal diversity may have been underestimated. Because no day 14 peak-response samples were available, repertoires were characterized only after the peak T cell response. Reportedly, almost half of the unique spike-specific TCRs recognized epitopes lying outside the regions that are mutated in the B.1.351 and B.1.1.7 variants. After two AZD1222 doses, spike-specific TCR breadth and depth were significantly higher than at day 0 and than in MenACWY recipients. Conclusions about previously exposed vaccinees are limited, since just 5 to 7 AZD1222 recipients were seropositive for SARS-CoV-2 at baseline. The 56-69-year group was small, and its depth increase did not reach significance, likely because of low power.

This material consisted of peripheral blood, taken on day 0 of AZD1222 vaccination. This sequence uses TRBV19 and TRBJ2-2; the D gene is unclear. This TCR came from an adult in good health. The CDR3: CASSIDSHTGELFF. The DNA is TGTGCCAGTAGTATAGATTCACACACCGGGGAGCTGTTTTTT.